The clone carrying this T cell receptor beta chain occurred a few times. Original analysis: Using reference gene primer amplification, nucleated cell counts were estimated. Assay: immunoSEQ multiplex PCR; the TCRdb copy retains only in-frame clones and omits some. Clone size and the V and J calls come from that table; the DNA yielded D and trimming. The table includes about 34,000 clones, 90% detected once. The trim removed 5 bases at V and 5 bases at J, leaving 7 bases unmatched. CDR1 is MNHEY and CDR2 is SVGAGI in the germline V gene. The CDR3 covers 14 residues. The entry originates in a study of blood T cell repertoires in COVID-19. Study-level information: The samples span acute and convalescent COVID-19 from the United States, Italy and Spain. The cDNA or gDNA used as material had been derived from T cells, B-cell-depleted T cells, or PBMCs.

The rearrangement uses TRBV6-5 and TRBJ2-7; 9 positions match TRBD2. Sequences were obtained from peripheral blood. The TCR was taken from a man aged 55-75 years with active or convalescent COVID-19. CDR3 amino acids: CASSPSGTSNEQYF. In DNA form, the CDR3 reads TGTGCCAGCAGTCCGTCCGGGACTAGCAACGAGCAGTACTTC.